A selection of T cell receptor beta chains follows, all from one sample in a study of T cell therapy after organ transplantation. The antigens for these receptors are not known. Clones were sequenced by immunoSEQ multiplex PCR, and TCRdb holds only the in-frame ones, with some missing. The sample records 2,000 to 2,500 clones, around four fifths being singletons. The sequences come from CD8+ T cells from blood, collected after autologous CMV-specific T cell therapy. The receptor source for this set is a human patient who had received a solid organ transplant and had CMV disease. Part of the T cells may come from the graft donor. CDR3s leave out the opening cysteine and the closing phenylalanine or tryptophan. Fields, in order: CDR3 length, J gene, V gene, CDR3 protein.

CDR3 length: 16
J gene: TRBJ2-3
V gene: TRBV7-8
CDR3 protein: ASSLAKPAGGSTDTQY

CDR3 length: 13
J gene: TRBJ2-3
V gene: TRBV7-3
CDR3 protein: ASSSRRSSTDTQY

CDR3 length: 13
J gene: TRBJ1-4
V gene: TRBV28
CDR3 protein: ASSSLPPTNEKLF

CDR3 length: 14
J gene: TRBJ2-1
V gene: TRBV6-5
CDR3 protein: ASSYLATSAINEQF

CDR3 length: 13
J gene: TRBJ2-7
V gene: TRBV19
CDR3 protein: ASSPGQGASYEQY

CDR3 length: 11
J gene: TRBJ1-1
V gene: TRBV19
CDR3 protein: ASSIGSRYEAF

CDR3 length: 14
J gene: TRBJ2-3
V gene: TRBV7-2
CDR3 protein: ASSPGLAGAADTQY

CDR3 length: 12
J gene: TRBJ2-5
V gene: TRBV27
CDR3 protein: ASRPTGVGETQY

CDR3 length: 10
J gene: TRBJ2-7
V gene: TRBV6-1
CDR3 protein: ASSEAVYEQY

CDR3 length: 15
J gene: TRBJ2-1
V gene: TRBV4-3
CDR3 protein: ASSQELAFSSYNEQF

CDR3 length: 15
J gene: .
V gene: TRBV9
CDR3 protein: ASSPAPSGSALNEQY

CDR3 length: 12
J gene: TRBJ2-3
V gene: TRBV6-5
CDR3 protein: ASSYGQLTDTQY

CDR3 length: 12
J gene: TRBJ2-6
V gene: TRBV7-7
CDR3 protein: ASSTEYGANVLT

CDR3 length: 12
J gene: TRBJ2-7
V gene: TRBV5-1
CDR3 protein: ASSLVPGNYEQY

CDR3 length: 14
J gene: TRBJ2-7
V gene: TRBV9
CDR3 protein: ASSVAGDRGAYEQY

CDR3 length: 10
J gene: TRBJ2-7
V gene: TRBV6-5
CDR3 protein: ASSEAVYEQY

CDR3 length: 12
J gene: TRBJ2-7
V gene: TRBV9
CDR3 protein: ASSFGTVPYEQY

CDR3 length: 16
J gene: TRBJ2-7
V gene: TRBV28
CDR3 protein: ASSLMIGGRRRIYEQY

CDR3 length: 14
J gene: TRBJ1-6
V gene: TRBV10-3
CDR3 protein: ATLQGSRSDNSPLH

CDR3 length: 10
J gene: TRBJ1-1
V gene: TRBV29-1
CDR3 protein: SVSRINTEAF

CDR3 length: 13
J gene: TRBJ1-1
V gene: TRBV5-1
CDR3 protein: ASSFTGTGNTEAF

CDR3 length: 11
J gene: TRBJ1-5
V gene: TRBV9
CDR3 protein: ASSVAGNQPQH

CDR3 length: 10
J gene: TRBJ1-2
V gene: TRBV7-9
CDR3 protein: ASSLGGYGYT

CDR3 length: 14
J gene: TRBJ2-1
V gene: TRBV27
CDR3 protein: ASSPTTGLSYNEQF

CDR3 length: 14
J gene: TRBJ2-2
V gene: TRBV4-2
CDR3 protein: ASSLGGGSGTGELF

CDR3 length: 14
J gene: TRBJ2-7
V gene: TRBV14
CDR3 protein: ASSQGLAGVSYEQY

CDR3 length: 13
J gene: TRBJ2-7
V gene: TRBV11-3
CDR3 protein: ASSLNMAGPYEQY

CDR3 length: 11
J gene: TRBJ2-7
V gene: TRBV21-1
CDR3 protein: ASSKQSSYEQY

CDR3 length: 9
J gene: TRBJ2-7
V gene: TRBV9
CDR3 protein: ASSPGYEQY

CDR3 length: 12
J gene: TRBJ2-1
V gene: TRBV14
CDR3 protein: ASSPGLLDNEQF

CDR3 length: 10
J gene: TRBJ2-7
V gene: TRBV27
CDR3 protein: ASRSESYEQY